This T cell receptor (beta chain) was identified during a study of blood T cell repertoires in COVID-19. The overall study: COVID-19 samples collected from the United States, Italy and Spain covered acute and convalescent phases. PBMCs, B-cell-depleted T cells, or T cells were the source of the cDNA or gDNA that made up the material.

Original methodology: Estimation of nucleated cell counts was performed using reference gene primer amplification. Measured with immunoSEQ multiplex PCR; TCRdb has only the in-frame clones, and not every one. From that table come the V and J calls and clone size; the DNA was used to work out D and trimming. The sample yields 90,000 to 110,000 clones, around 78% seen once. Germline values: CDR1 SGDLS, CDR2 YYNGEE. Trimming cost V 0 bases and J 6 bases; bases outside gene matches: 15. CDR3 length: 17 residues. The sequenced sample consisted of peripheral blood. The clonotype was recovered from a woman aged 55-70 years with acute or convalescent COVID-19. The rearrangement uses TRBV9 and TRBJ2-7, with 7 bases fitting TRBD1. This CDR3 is CASSVGTGAQIGGEQYF. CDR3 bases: TGTGCCAGCAGCGTAGGGACAGGAGCTCAGATCGGAGGCGAGCAGTACTTC.